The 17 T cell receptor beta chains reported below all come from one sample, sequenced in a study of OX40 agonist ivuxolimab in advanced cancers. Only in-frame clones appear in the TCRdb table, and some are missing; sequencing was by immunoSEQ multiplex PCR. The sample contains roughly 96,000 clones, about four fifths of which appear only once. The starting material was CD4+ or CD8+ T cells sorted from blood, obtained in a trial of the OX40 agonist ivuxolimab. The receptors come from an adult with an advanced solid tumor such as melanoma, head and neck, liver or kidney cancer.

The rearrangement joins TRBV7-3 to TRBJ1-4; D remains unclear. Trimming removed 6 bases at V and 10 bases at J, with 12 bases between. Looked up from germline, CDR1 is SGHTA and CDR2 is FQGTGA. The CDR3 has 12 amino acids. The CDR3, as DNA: TGTGCCAGCAGTTCCCCCGGTCTAAAACTGTTTTTT. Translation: CASSSPGLKLFF.

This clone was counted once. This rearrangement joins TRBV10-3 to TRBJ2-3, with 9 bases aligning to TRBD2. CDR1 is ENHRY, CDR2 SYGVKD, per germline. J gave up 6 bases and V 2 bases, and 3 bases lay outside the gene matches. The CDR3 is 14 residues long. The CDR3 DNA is TGTGCCATCAGTGAGGACAGCGGGAGGGATACGCAGTATTTT. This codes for CAISEDSGRDTQYF.

CDR3 DNA: TGTGCCAGCAGCCCCCGGGACGGCCTAGGACAGCCCCAGCATTTT. Its protein product is CASSPRDGLGQPQHF. V is TRBV7-2 and J is TRBJ1-5; weak D call: TRBD1 (5 bases). Germline CDR1 SGHTA, CDR2 FQGNSA. This CDR3 region has 15 residues. The V and J ends lost 5 bases and 7 bases respectively, with 18 bases between them.

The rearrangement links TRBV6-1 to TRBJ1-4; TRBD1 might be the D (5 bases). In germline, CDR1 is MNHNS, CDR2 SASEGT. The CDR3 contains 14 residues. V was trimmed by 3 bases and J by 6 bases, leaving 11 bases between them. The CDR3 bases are TGTGCCAGCAGTGAGGGACTCCTCCATGAAAAACTGTTTTTT. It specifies CASSEGLLHEKLFF.

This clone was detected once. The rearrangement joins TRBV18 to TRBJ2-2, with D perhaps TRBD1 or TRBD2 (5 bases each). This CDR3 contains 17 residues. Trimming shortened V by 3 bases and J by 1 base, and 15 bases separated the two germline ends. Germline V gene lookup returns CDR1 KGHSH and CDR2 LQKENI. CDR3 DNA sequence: TGTGCCAGCTCACCGATGGGACCCCCCGAGAACACCGGGGAGCTGTTTTTT. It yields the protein CASSPMGPPENTGELFF.

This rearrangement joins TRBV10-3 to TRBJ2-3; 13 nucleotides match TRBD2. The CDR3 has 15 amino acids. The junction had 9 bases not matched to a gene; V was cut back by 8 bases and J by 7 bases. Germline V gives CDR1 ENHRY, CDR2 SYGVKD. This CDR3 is CAIQKTSGRTNTQYF. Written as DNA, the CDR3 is TGTGCCATCCAAAAGACTAGCGGGAGGACAAATACGCAGTATTTT.

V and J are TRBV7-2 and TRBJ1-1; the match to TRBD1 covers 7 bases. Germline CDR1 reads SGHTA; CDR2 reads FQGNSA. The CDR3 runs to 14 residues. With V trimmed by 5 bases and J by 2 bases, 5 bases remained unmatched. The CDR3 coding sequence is TGTGCCAGCAGCCTACAGGGGTTCAACACTGAAGCTTTCTTT. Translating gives CASSLQGFNTEAFF.

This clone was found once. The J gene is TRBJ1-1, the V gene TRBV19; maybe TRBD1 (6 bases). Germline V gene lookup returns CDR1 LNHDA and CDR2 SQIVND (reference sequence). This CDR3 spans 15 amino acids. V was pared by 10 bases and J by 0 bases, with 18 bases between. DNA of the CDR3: TGTGCCACCAGATCGGGGGCCTCCTTGAACACTGAAGCTTTCTTT. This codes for CATRSGASLNTEAFF. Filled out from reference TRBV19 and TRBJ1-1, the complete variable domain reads DGGITQSPKYLFRKEGQNVTLSCEQNLNHDAMYWYRQDPGQGLRLIYYSQIVNDFQKGDIAEGYSVSREKKESFPLTVTSAQKNPTAFYLCATRSGASLNTEAFFGQGTRLTVV.

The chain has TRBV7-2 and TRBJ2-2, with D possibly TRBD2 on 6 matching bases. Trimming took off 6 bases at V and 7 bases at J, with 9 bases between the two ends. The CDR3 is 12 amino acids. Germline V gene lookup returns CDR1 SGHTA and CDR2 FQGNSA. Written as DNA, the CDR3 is TGTGCCAGCAGGGGACTTTACGGGGAGCTGTTTTTT. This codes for CASRGLYGELFF.

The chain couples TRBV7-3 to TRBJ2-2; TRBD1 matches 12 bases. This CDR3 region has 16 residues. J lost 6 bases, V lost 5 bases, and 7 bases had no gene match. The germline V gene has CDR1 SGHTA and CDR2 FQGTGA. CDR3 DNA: TGTGCCAGCAGCCCGCAGGGACAGGGGGCAGCCGGGGAGCTGTTTTTT. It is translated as CASSPQGQGAAGELFF.

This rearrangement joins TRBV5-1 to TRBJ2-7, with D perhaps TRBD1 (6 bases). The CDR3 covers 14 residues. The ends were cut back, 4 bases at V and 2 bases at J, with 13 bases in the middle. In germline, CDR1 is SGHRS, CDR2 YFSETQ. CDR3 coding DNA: TGCGCCAGCAGCACGGACAGTCTGACCTACGAGCAGTACTTC. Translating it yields CASSTDSLTYEQYF.

The CDR3 sequence: CATSRGESNTEAFF. CDR3 bases: TGTGCCACCAGCAGAGGGGAATCGAACACTGAAGCTTTCTTT. J is TRBJ1-1 and V is TRBV15; the D is unclear. Trimming took 1 base from V and 1 from J, leaving 7 bases between them. CDR1 and CDR2 (germline): LNHNV, YYDKDF (reference sequence). The CDR3 sequence is 14 residues long.

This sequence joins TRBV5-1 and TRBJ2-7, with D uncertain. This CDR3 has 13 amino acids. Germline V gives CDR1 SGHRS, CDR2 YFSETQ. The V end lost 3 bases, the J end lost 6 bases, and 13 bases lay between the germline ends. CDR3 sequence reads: CASSSPYGPEQYF. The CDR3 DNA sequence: TGCGCCAGCAGCTCGCCGTATGGACCCGAGCAGTACTTC.

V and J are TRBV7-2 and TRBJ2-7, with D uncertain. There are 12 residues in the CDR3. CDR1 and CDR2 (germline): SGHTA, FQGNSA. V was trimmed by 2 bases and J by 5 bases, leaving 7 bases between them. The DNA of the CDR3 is TGTGCCAGCAGCTTAACCCGAAACGAGCAGTACTTC. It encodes CASSLTRNEQYF.

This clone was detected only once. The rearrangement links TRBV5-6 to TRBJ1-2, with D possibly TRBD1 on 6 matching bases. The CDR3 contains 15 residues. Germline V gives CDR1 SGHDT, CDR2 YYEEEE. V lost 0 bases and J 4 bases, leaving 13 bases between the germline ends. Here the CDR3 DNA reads TGTGCCAGCAGCTTGGGTGAGGGGGGCCTCTATGGCTACACCTTC. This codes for CASSLGEGGLYGYTF.

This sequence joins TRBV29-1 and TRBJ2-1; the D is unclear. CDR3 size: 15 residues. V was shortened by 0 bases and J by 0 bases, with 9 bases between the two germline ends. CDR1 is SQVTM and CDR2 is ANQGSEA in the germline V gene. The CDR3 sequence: CSVEDPSSSYNEQFF. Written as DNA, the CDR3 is TGCAGCGTTGAAGACCCCTCGAGCTCCTACAATGAGCAGTTCTTC.

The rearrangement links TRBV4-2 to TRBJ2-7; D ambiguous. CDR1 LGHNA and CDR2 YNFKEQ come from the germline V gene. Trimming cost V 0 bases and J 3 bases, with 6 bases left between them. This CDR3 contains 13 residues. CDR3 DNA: TGTGCCAGCAGCCAAGAAAGGCTCTACGAGCAGTACTTC. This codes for CASSQERLYEQYF.